The rows below give T cell receptor beta chains drawn from one sample of a study of blood T cell repertoires in COVID-19. Here immunoSEQ multiplex PCR was the method, and the copy in TCRdb shows in-frame clones only, minus some. The table records more than 90,000 clones, 85% of them present only once. The sequenced material came from peripheral blood. Receptors were obtained from a man at least 80 years old with acute or convalescent COVID-19. Both conserved end residues are part of each CDR3. The D gene is left open where the match is weak. Some rows have no size entry. The others give once, few or many, or a class for an expanded clone.

v_call	j_call	d_call	clone_size	cdr3_aa	cdr3_nt
TRBV7-6	TRBJ2-7	TRBD1	once	CASSLEWDRAYEQYF	TGTGCCAGCAGCTTAGAGTGGGACAGAGCCTACGAGCAGTACTTC
TRBV5-1	TRBJ2-2	TRBD1	once	CASSLEGTGDNTGELFF	TGCGCCAGCAGCTTGGAGGGGACAGGTGATAACACCGGGGAGCTGTTTTTT
TRBV7-2	TRBJ2-5	.	.	CASNNAVETQYF	TGTGCCAGCAACAATGCTGTCGAGACCCAGTACTTC
TRBV19	TRBJ2-5	.	few	CASSIQGPQETQYF	TGTGCCAGTAGTATACAGGGGCCGCAGGAGACCCAGTACTTC
TRBV27	TRBJ1-2	TRBD1	.	CASSSGQGSTNYGYTF	TGTGCCAGCAGTTCGGGACAGGGGAGTACTAACTATGGCTACACCTTC
TRBV11-2	TRBJ1-6	.	.	CASSAWGGNSPLHF	TGTGCCAGCAGCGCTTGGGGGGGTAATTCACCCCTCCACTTT
TRBV5-5	TRBJ1-6	TRBD1	.	CASSRTGGDSPLHF	TGTGCCAGCAGCCGGACAGGTGGGGATTCACCCCTCCACTTT
TRBV13	TRBJ2-4	.	.	CASRSTFGKNIQYF	TGTGCCAGCAGGAGCACTTTTGGTAAAAACATTCAGTACTTC
TRBV30	TRBJ1-1	TRBD1	.	CAGGQYEAFF	TGTGCCGGGGGACAGTATGAAGCTTTCTTT
TRBV3-1/TRBV3-2	TRBJ2-1	.	.	CASSQDRLAVKNEQFF	TGTGCCAGCAGCCAAGATCGATTAGCGGTGAAGAATGAGCAGTTCTTC
TRBV19	TRBJ2-7	.	.	CASSPRRSREQYF	TGTGCCAGTAGTCCTCGTCGGAGTCGGGAGCAGTACTTC
TRBV28	TRBJ2-1	TRBD1	.	CASSTGQSSYNEQFF	TGTGCCAGCAGCACGGGACAGAGCTCCTACAATGAGCAGTTCTTC
TRBV9	TRBJ2-1	.	once	CASSVPLASNNEQFF	TGTGCCAGCAGCGTTCCCCTAGCTTCAAACAATGAGCAGTTCTTC
TRBV9	TRBJ1-5	.	.	CASSAGGRGGNQPQHF	TGTGCCAGCAGCGCGGGAGGCAGGGGAGGCAATCAGCCCCAGCATTTT
TRBV11-2	TRBJ1-3	.	.	CASSPSGGTGNTIYF	TGTGCCAGCAGCCCGAGTGGTGGTACTGGAAACACCATATATTTT
TRBV11-1	TRBJ2-7	TRBD1	.	CASSLDGQGTYEQYF	TGTGCCAGCAGCTTAGACGGACAGGGGACCTACGAGCAGTACTTC
TRBV2	TRBJ2-5	.	.	CASRETGPAETQYF	TGTGCCAGCAGGGAAACAGGCCCAGCAGAGACCCAGTACTTC
TRBV7-9	TRBJ2-5	.	.	CASSLGGGAGETQYF	TGTGCCAGCAGCTTAGGCGGGGGCGCGGGGGAGACCCAGTACTTC
TRBV5-8	TRBJ2-3	TRBD2	.	CASTPGLAVSTDTQYF	TGTGCCAGCACCCCGGGACTAGCGGTGAGCACAGATACGCAGTATTTT
TRBV18	TRBJ2-7	TRBD1	.	CASSPIEMGQGAIEQYF	TGTGCCAGCTCACCTATCGAAATGGGACAGGGGGCGATTGAGCAGTACTTC
TRBV19	TRBJ1-5	.	.	CASSIGGGNNQPQHF	TGTGCCAGTAGTATAGGTGGAGGGAACAATCAGCCCCAGCATTTT
TRBV7-9	TRBJ2-6	TRBD1	.	CASSSRMGTGESGANVLTF	TGTGCCAGCAGCTCCCGGATGGGGACAGGAGAATCTGGGGCCAACGTCCTGACTTTC
TRBV5-1	TRBJ1-2	TRBD1	.	CASSGTGRGGYTF	TGCGCCAGCAGCGGGACAGGCCGGGGTGGCTACACCTTC
TRBV6-5	TRBJ1-2	.	.	CASRTSGENYGYTF	TGTGCCAGCAGGACATCAGGGGAGAACTATGGCTACACCTTC
TRBV15	TRBJ2-2	TRBD2	.	CATSRDKAGGNTGELFF	TGTGCCACCAGCAGAGATAAAGCGGGGGGTAACACCGGGGAGCTGTTTTTT
TRBV29-1	TRBJ2-1	TRBD2	.	CSVDKTSGVGYEQFF	TGCAGCGTTGATAAGACTAGCGGGGTTGGGTATGAGCAGTTCTTC
TRBV5-1	TRBJ2-1	TRBD2	.	CASSLDGTSGYNEQFF	TGCGCCAGCAGCTTGGACGGGACTAGCGGGTACAATGAGCAGTTCTTC
TRBV7-7	TRBJ2-2	.	.	CAIGGGANTGELFF	TGTGCTATCGGAGGTGGCGCGAACACCGGGGAGCTGTTTTTT
TRBV28	TRBJ2-7	TRBD2	once	CASRAGGSLYEQYF	TGTGCCAGTCGAGCGGGAGGCAGTTTGTACGAGCAGTACTTC
TRBV9	TRBJ1-3	.	.	CASSPSPSRQRNF	TGTGCCAGCAGCCCCTCGCCCTCACGACAGAGAAATTTT
TRBV11-3	TRBJ2-1	TRBD2	.	CASRYSGSGEQFF	TGTGCCAGCAGGTATAGCGGGAGTGGTGAGCAGTTCTTC
TRBV5-1	TRBJ2-1	TRBD2	.	CASSFGLAGDYEQFF	TGCGCCAGCAGCTTTGGACTAGCGGGAGACTATGAGCAGTTCTTC